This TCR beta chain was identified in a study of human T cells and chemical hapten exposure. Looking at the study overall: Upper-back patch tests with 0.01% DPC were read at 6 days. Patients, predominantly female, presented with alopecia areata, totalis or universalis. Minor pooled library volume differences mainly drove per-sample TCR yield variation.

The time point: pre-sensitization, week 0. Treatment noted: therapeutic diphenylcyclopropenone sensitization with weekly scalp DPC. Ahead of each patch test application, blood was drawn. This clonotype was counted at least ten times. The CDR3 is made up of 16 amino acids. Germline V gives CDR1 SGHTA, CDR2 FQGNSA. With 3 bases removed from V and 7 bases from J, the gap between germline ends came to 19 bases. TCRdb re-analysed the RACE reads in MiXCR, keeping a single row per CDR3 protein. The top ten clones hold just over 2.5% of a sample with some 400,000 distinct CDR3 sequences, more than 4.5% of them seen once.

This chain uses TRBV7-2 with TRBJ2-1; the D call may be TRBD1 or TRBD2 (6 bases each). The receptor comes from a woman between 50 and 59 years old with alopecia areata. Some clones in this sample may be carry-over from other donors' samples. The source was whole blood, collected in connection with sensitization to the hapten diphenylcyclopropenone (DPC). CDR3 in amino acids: CASSFYSGRGGNEQFF. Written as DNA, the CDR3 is TGTGCCAGCAGCTTCTATTCCGGCAGGGGAGGTAATGAGCAGTTCTTC. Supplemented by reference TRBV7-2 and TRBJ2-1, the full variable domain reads GAGVSQSPSNKVTEKGKDVELRCDPISGHTALYWYRQSLGQGLEFLIYFQGNSAPDKSGLPSDRFSAERTGGSVSTLTIQRTQQEDSAVYLCASSFYSGRGGNEQFFGPGTRLTVL.